This T cell receptor beta chain derives from a study of shared clonotypes between healthy human individuals. This clone has only one observation. After removal of 5 bases from V and 4 bases from J, the junction contained 9 bases not matched to a gene. Germline values: CDR1 SGHTA, CDR2 FQGNSA. The CDR3 consists of 16 residues. The data were produced by immunoSEQ multiplex PCR, yet TCRdb's version contains in-frame clones alone and is incomplete. The sample lists under 2,500,000 clones, approximately 95% occurring once. The V call is TRBV7-2, the J call TRBJ2-5, with TRBD1 matching over 11 bases. The clonotype was recovered from a man aged 18-30 years in good health. The sample consisted of naive CD4+ T cells sorted from blood. Subset described: CD45RA+ positively selected. CDR3 in amino acids: CASSAFRTGGPETQYF. CDR3 DNA sequence: TGTGCCAGCAGCGCTTTTAGGACAGGGGGCCCAGAGACCCAGTACTTC.